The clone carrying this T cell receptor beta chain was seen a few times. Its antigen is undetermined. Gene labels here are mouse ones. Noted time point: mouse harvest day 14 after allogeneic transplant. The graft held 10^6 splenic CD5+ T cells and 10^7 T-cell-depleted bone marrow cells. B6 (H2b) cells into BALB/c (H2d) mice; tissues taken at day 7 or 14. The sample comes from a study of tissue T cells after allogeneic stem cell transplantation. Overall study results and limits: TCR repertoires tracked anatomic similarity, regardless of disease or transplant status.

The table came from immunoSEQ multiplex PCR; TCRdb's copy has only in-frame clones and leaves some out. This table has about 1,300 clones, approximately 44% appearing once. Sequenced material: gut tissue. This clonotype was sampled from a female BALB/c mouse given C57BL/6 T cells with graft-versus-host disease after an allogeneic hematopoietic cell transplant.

Incomplete CDR3 DNA: TGTGCCAGCAGTCTGCCAGGGGGAAACACAGAAGTCTTC. Translating it yields CASSLPGGNTEVF. The whole CDR3 protein reads CASSLPGGNTEVFF. The rearrangement joins TRBV26 to TRBJ1-1; TRBD1 matches 7 bases. From the germline J gene comes the end of the CDR3, since the read stops 1 residue before it. The CDR3 totals 14 residues. In germline, CDR1 is KGHPV, CDR2 FQNQEV (reference sequence). After removal of 2 bases from V and 1 base from J, the junction contained 1 base not matched to a gene.